The rows below give T cell receptor beta chains drawn from one sample of a study of identical twins. MiXCR was run by TCRdb on the 5' RACE reads, yielding one entry per CDR3 protein. The sample records approximately 1.8 million distinct CDR3 sequences, about 32% being singletons. The specimen sequenced was cord blood. These receptor sequences come from a newborn girl in good health. Both conserved end residues are part of each CDR3. Each record gives: CDR3 DNA, CDR3 protein, CDR3 length, V gene, J gene, D gene, clone size. The D gene is left open where the match is weak. Expanded clones get a size class; other rows say once, few or many, or leave the size out.

CDR3nt: TGTGCCAGCAGCTGGGCTAGCGGGAGTTCGTCAGATACGCAGTATTTT
CDR3aa: CASSWASGSSSDTQYF
len: 16
v_gene: TRBV7-8
j_gene: TRBJ2-3
d_gene: TRBD2
abundance: .

CDR3nt: TGCGCCAGCAGGAATTCAGATGGCGATACGCAGTATTTT
CDR3aa: CASRNSDGDTQYF
len: 13
v_gene: TRBV5-1
j_gene: TRBJ2-3
d_gene: .
abundance: few

CDR3nt: TGTGCCATCAGTGAGCTCGACCATGGCTACACCTTC
CDR3aa: CAISELDHGYTF
len: 12
v_gene: TRBV10-3
j_gene: TRBJ1-2
d_gene: .
abundance: many

CDR3nt: TGTGCCAGTACCAGGGACCCAGCTAACTATGGCTACACCTTC
CDR3aa: CASTRDPANYGYTF
len: 14
v_gene: TRBV6-1
j_gene: TRBJ1-2
d_gene: .
abundance: .

CDR3nt: TGTGCCAGCAGCGTCGCCGGGACCTTCACAGATACGCAGTATTTT
CDR3aa: CASSVAGTFTDTQYF
len: 15
v_gene: TRBV6-2/TRBV6-3
j_gene: TRBJ2-3
d_gene: .
abundance: many

CDR3nt: TGTGCCAGCAGCTTAGAAACGCGCCAAGAGACCCAGTACTTC
CDR3aa: CASSLETRQETQYF
len: 14
v_gene: TRBV7-8
j_gene: TRBJ2-5
d_gene: .
abundance: .

CDR3nt: TGCGCCCGCGACCGGGACAGGGGGCCCGTGGGGCCCCAGCATTTT
CDR3aa: CARDRDRGPVGPQHF
len: 15
v_gene: TRBV5-1
j_gene: TRBJ1-5
d_gene: TRBD1
abundance: once

CDR3nt: TGTGCCAGCAGCCCTAGGAGGTATCCTAATGAAAAACTGTTTTTT
CDR3aa: CASSPRRYPNEKLFF
len: 15
v_gene: TRBV11-2
j_gene: TRBJ1-4
d_gene: .
abundance: .

CDR3nt: TGCAGTGCTAAGGGGGGGTTCAATCAGCCCCAGCATTTT
CDR3aa: CSAKGGFNQPQHF
len: 13
v_gene: TRBV20-1
j_gene: TRBJ1-5
d_gene: .
abundance: .

CDR3nt: TGTGCCAGCAGTTTGTGGGGGACAACACCCTACGAGCAGTACTTC
CDR3aa: CASSLWGTTPYEQYF
len: 15
v_gene: TRBV28
j_gene: TRBJ2-7
d_gene: .
abundance: .

CDR3nt: TGTGCCAGCAGTTTATTACTAGGGGGGACCTACGAGCAGTACTTC
CDR3aa: CASSLLLGGTYEQYF
len: 15
v_gene: TRBV28
j_gene: TRBJ2-7
d_gene: .
abundance: few

CDR3nt: TGTGCCAGCAGCTTCATTGGGGGAGCAGGCAGCGATACGCAGTATTTT
CDR3aa: CASSFIGGAGSDTQYF
len: 16
v_gene: TRBV3-1
j_gene: TRBJ2-3
d_gene: .
abundance: .

CDR3nt: TGCAGCTCTATGGGACAGGGTAATGAAAAACTGTTTTTT
CDR3aa: CSSMGQGNEKLFF
len: 13
v_gene: TRBV29-1
j_gene: TRBJ1-4
d_gene: TRBD1
abundance: many

CDR3nt: TGCGCCAGCAGCTTGCGGGCTCCAAAAGATACGCAGTATTTT
CDR3aa: CASSLRAPKDTQYF
len: 14
v_gene: TRBV5-1
j_gene: TRBJ2-3
d_gene: .
abundance: few

CDR3nt: TGTGCCAGCGGGGAAGGGGAAGCTTTCTTT
CDR3aa: CASGEGEAFF
len: 10
v_gene: TRBV25-1
j_gene: TRBJ1-1
d_gene: .
abundance: .

CDR3nt: TGTGCCATCAGTGTTAAGGAGGGGTCAGATACGCAGTATTTT
CDR3aa: CAISVKEGSDTQYF
len: 14
v_gene: TRBV10-3
j_gene: TRBJ2-3
d_gene: .
abundance: few

CDR3nt: TGCAGCGTTGAGAGTCGGAGCGGGGGATACTACAATGAGCAGTTCTTC
CDR3aa: CSVESRSGGYYNEQFF
len: 16
v_gene: TRBV29-1
j_gene: TRBJ2-1
d_gene: TRBD2
abundance: few

CDR3nt: TGTGCCAGCAGTTTCGGTAGAAGGGTCTCTGGGGCCAACGTCCTGACTTTC
CDR3aa: CASSFGRRVSGANVLTF
len: 17
v_gene: TRBV12-3/TRBV12-4
j_gene: TRBJ2-6
d_gene: .
abundance: few

CDR3nt: TGTGCCAGCTCACCAAGAAGCGGTTCACCCAACAATAAGCAGTTCTTC
CDR3aa: CASSPRSGSPNNKQFF
len: 16
v_gene: TRBV18
j_gene: TRBJ2-1
d_gene: .
abundance: .

CDR3nt: TGTGCCAGCAACGGACTTCAAGGGTCCCCTTTGGGGGAGCAGTACTTC
CDR3aa: CASNGLQGSPLGEQYF
len: 16
v_gene: TRBV6-6
j_gene: TRBJ2-7
d_gene: .
abundance: few

CDR3nt: TGCGCCAGCAGTTGCCGACAGGGTGGCTATGGCTACACCTTC
CDR3aa: CASSCRQGGYGYTF
len: 14
v_gene: TRBV5-1
j_gene: TRBJ1-2
d_gene: TRBD1
abundance: .

CDR3nt: TGTGCCAGCAAAGGATTTCTGGGGACTAGCGGGAGCTCAGAGGCCCTCTCACATACGCAGTATTTT
CDR3aa: CASKGFLGTSGSSEALSHTQYF
len: 22
v_gene: TRBV6-1
j_gene: TRBJ2-3
d_gene: TRBD2
abundance: .

CDR3nt: TGCGCCAGCAGCCAAGGAGGGTCACAGGGTCGGGAAAAACTGTTTTTT
CDR3aa: CASSQGGSQGREKLFF
len: 16
v_gene: TRBV4-1
j_gene: TRBJ1-4
d_gene: .
abundance: few

CDR3nt: TGTGCCAGCAGTGAATTGAGATACATTGAAGCTTTCTTT
CDR3aa: CASSELRYIEAFF
len: 13
v_gene: TRBV25-1
j_gene: TRBJ1-1
d_gene: .
abundance: .

CDR3nt: TGCGCCAGCAGCTCTAATGGGGGAGAGCAGTACTTC
CDR3aa: CASSSNGGEQYF
len: 12
v_gene: TRBV5-1
j_gene: TRBJ2-7
d_gene: .
abundance: .

CDR3nt: TGTGCCAGCAGCGTATTGGGACTAGCGGTATACAATGAGCAGTACTTC
CDR3aa: CASSVLGLAVYNEQYF
len: 16
v_gene: TRBV9
j_gene: TRBJ2-5
d_gene: TRBD2
abundance: .

CDR3nt: TGTGCCAGCAGCTTGACGAGAGGTTCTGACGGCTACACCTTC
CDR3aa: CASSLTRGSDGYTF
len: 14
v_gene: TRBV11-2
j_gene: TRBJ1-2
d_gene: .
abundance: .

CDR3nt: TGTGCCAGCAGCGTAGCCCTAGCCCAAGAGACCCAGTACTTC
CDR3aa: CASSVALAQETQYF
len: 14
v_gene: TRBV7-2
j_gene: TRBJ2-5
d_gene: .
abundance: once

CDR3nt: TGCGCCACCAAGGACGGGAACACCGGGGAGCTGTTTTTT
CDR3aa: CATKDGNTGELFF
len: 13
v_gene: TRBV10-1
j_gene: TRBJ2-2
d_gene: .
abundance: .

CDR3nt: TGTGCCAGCAGTTTTGACATAGGAAATGCAAAACTGTTTTTT
CDR3aa: CASSFDIGNAKLFF
len: 14
v_gene: TRBV27
j_gene: TRBJ1-4
d_gene: .
abundance: .

CDR3nt: TGCAGTGCCCTCCGGGACAGCCGTACCCCTAATCAGCCCCAGCATTTT
CDR3aa: CSALRDSRTPNQPQHF
len: 16
v_gene: TRBV20-1
j_gene: TRBJ1-5
d_gene: TRBD1
abundance: .

CDR3nt: TGTGCCGGCAGCTCCCCGGGACGGATTAATGAAAAACTGTTTTTT
CDR3aa: CAGSSPGRINEKLFF
len: 15
v_gene: TRBV13
j_gene: TRBJ1-4
d_gene: .
abundance: .

CDR3nt: TGTGCCAGCAGCTTAGAAGGACTAGCGGGGGGGCACTCCTACAATGAGCAGTTCTTC
CDR3aa: CASSLEGLAGGHSYNEQFF
len: 19
v_gene: TRBV11-2
j_gene: TRBJ2-1
d_gene: TRBD2
abundance: .

CDR3nt: TGTGCCATCAGTTATGGGGACTTCCTAGCGGGATGGGGCTATTACAATGAGCAGTTCTTC
CDR3aa: CAISYGDFLAGWGYYNEQFF
len: 20
v_gene: TRBV10-3
j_gene: TRBJ2-1
d_gene: TRBD2
abundance: few

CDR3nt: TGCAGTGCTTGCGGACAGGTCTTTAATTCACCCCTCCACTTT
CDR3aa: CSACGQVFNSPLHF
len: 14
v_gene: TRBV20-1
j_gene: TRBJ1-6
d_gene: TRBD1
abundance: few

CDR3nt: TGTGCCAGCAGCTTGGGCGGGAGTACGGCAGATACGCAGTATTTT
CDR3aa: CASSLGGSTADTQYF
len: 15
v_gene: TRBV5-4
j_gene: TRBJ2-3
d_gene: TRBD2
abundance: few

CDR3nt: TGCGCCAGCAGCTTCTCGACAGGGAAAAACATTCAGTACTTC
CDR3aa: CASSFSTGKNIQYF
len: 14
v_gene: TRBV5-1
j_gene: TRBJ2-4
d_gene: TRBD1
abundance: .

CDR3nt: TGCAGTGCTAGATCAGCAACTTTAGCCTCCTACGAGCAGTACTTC
CDR3aa: CSARSATLASYEQYF
len: 15
v_gene: TRBV20-1
j_gene: TRBJ2-7
d_gene: .
abundance: many

CDR3nt: TGTGCCAGCAGCTCCCGGGACAGCTTCTATGGCTACACCTTC
CDR3aa: CASSSRDSFYGYTF
len: 14
v_gene: TRBV7-9
j_gene: TRBJ1-2
d_gene: TRBD1
abundance: .

CDR3nt: TGCAGTGCTAGTGGGGGCGAGAGCTACGAGCAGTACTTC
CDR3aa: CSASGGESYEQYF
len: 13
v_gene: TRBV20-1
j_gene: TRBJ2-7
d_gene: .
abundance: few

CDR3nt: TGTGCCAGCAGTGAAGGTCGGTTAAATGGCTACACCTTC
CDR3aa: CASSEGRLNGYTF
len: 13
v_gene: TRBV6-1
j_gene: TRBJ1-2
d_gene: .
abundance: few

CDR3nt: TGTGCCAGCAGCTCGGCAGGGACATCCTACGAGCAGTACTTC
CDR3aa: CASSSAGTSYEQYF
len: 14
v_gene: TRBV7-9
j_gene: TRBJ2-7
d_gene: .
abundance: few

CDR3nt: TGCGCCAGCAGCTCCCGGACTAGCGGACAAGAGACCCAGTACTTC
CDR3aa: CASSSRTSGQETQYF
len: 15
v_gene: TRBV5-1
j_gene: TRBJ2-5
d_gene: TRBD2
abundance: .

CDR3nt: TGCGCCAGCAGGCCGGGACAGGATAATTCACCCCCCCACTTT
CDR3aa: CASRPGQDNSPPHF
len: 14
v_gene: TRBV5-1
j_gene: TRBJ1-6
d_gene: TRBD1
abundance: few

CDR3nt: TGCGCCAGGTTCAAGGGCCCTCTCTACGAGCAGTACTTC
CDR3aa: CARFKGPLYEQYF
len: 13
v_gene: TRBV5-1
j_gene: TRBJ2-7
d_gene: .
abundance: once

CDR3nt: TGTGCCAGCAGCCAAGTTTCGGACAGGGTCTACGAGCAGTACTTC
CDR3aa: CASSQVSDRVYEQYF
len: 15
v_gene: TRBV4-2
j_gene: TRBJ2-7
d_gene: TRBD1
abundance: few

CDR3nt: TGTGCCAGCAGCGTAAGATCGGGACTAGCGGGTCTCCAAGAGACCCAGTACTTC
CDR3aa: CASSVRSGLAGLQETQYF
len: 18
v_gene: TRBV9
j_gene: TRBJ2-5
d_gene: TRBD2
abundance: .